Listed here are 16 T cell receptor beta chains from one sample, sequenced in a study of T cell responses to AZD1222 COVID-19 vaccine. Here immunoSEQ multiplex PCR was the method, and the copy in TCRdb shows in-frame clones only, minus some. Of 120,000 or so clones listed, around nine tenths are singletons. The starting material was peripheral blood, obtained on day 0 of AZD1222 vaccination. The receptors derive from an adult in good health.

The rearrangement uses TRBV4-3 and TRBJ1-2; D uncertain. V lost 0 bases and J 2 bases, leaving 10 bases between the germline ends. Germline V gene lookup returns CDR1 LGHNA and CDR2 YSLEER. The CDR3 extends over 15 amino acids. In DNA form, the CDR3 reads TGCGCCAGCAGCCAAGAAGGGTCCAGCAACTATGGCTACACCTTC. Its protein is CASSQEGSSNYGYTF.

This clone was found once. The genes are TRBV5-1 and TRBJ2-2; TRBD1 matches 7 bases. Trimming removed 5 bases from V and 2 bases from J; junction bases left unmatched: 6. The CDR3 is made up of 15 amino acids. Germline V gives CDR1 SGHRS, CDR2 YFSETQ. CDR3 loop: CASSSWDRNTGELFF. In DNA form, the CDR3 reads TGCGCCAGCAGTTCTTGGGACAGAAACACCGGGGAGCTGTTTTTT.

V is TRBV19 and J is TRBJ1-3; no clear D. CDR1 is LNHDA, CDR2 SQIVND, per germline (reference sequence). The V gene lost 0 bases and the J gene lost 9 bases, with 6 bases spanning the gap. The CDR3 is 12 amino acids. For the CDR3, the DNA is TGTGCCAGTAGTATAGAGAAGAGCACCATATATTTT. It translates to CASSIEKSTIYF.

The J gene is TRBJ2-2, the V gene TRBV30, with D uncertain. The ends were cut back, 3 bases at V and 0 bases at J, with 11 bases in the middle. CDR3 length: 15 amino acids. CDR1 and CDR2 from the germline V gene are GTSNPN and SVGIG (reference sequence). The CDR3 loop is CAWRLSVSNTGELFF. CDR3 coding DNA: TGTGCCTGGAGATTGTCAGTCTCGAACACCGGGGAGCTGTTTTTT.

The chain joins TRBV11-2 to TRBJ2-7; the D is unclear. The length of the CDR3 is 14 residues. Germline assignment: CDR1 SGHAT and CDR2 FQNNGV. With 5 bases removed from V and 2 bases from J, the gap between germline ends came to 13 bases. The chain's CDR3 is CASSPSFLTYEQYF. CDR3 coding DNA: TGTGCCAGCAGCCCTTCATTCCTAACCTACGAGCAGTACTTC.

This chain links TRBV6-7 with TRBJ1-3; 7 positions agree with TRBD1. TRBV6-7 is placed among ORFs of uncertain function. The length of the CDR3 is 17 residues. J was trimmed by 0 bases and V by 5 bases; bases with no gene match: 10. CDR3 region: CASSQAGQSSSGNTIYF. Written as DNA, the CDR3 is TGTGCCAGCAGTCAAGCGGGACAGTCCAGCTCTGGAAACACCATATATTTT.

This chain joins TRBV5-1 and TRBJ1-2; D perhaps matches TRBD1 (5 bases). The CDR3 length is 14 residues. The V end was cut by 2 bases, the J end by 8 bases, with 16 bases between. Germline loops: CDR1 SGHRS, CDR2 YFSETQ. DNA for the CDR3: TGCGCCAGCAGCTTCCAGGGAGTGGAGGACGGCTACACCTTC. This codes for CASSFQGVEDGYTF.

The V and J genes are TRBV9 and TRBJ2-3, with TRBD2 identical over 7 bases. CDR3 size: 15 residues. Germline CDR1 and CDR2: SGDLS and YYNGEE. The V gene end was trimmed by 0 bases and the J gene end by 1 base; junction bases not matched to a gene: 2. In nucleotides, the CDR3 is TGTGCCAGCAGCGTAGAGGGAGGGGGCACAGATACGCAGTATTTT. It codes for CASSVEGGGTDTQYF.

The chain combines TRBV19 with TRBJ1-2; possible D gene TRBD1, 5 bases. Per germline, CDR1 LNHDA and CDR2 SQIVND (reference sequence). Trimming removed 8 bases from V and 5 bases from J, with 18 bases in between. The CDR3 consists of 14 residues. CDR3: CASARDLSGYGYTF. The CDR3 coding sequence is TGTGCCAGTGCGAGGGACCTCAGCGGGTATGGCTACACCTTC.

This sequence joins TRBV5-6 and TRBJ1-4; a weak D match, TRBD1 (5 bases). The CDR3 covers 17 residues. V gave up 4 bases and J gave up 4 bases, with 20 bases separating them. Germline V CDR1 and CDR2: SGHDT, YYEEEE. The CDR3 spells CASSLNSWGRRNEKLFF. DNA for the CDR3: TGTGCCAGCAGCCTGAACAGTTGGGGCAGGCGTAATGAAAAACTGTTTTTT.

The chain links TRBV28 to TRBJ1-1; 7 nucleotides line up with TRBD1. The CDR3 extends over 15 amino acids. Per the germline V gene, CDR1 is MDHEN and CDR2 is SYDVKM. V was clipped by 6 bases and J by 2 bases; unmatched bases: 9. CDR3 in amino acids: CASSPGTAGNTEAFF. The CDR3 DNA follows: TGTGCCAGCAGCCCCGGGACAGCAGGTAACACTGAAGCTTTCTTT.

Here the CDR3 reads CASSQRGGPEAFF. As DNA, the CDR3 is TGTGCCAGCAGCCAGAGAGGGGGGCCTGAAGCTTTCTTT. V usage is TRBV16 and J usage is TRBJ1-1; D perhaps matches TRBD1 (6 bases). CDR3 length: 13 amino acids. Per the germline V gene, CDR1 is KGHSY and CDR2 is FQNENV. The V end was cut by 3 bases, the J end by 6 bases, with 11 bases between.

The V gene is TRBV28, the J gene TRBJ1-3; no reliable D call. V lost 3 bases, J lost 4 bases, and 19 bases lay in between. Germline CDR1 reads MDHEN; CDR2 reads SYDVKM. This CDR3 comprises 17 residues. CDR3 nucleotides: TGTGCCAGCAGTTTTCTAATGATCGGGATCCCGGGAAACACCATATATTTT. It specifies CASSFLMIGIPGNTIYF. The entire variable domain, with the rest obtained from reference TRBV28 and TRBJ1-3, is as follows: DVKVTQSSRYLVKRTGEKVFLECVQDMDHENMFWYRQDPGLGLRLIYFSYDVKMKEKGDIPEGYSVSREKKERFSLILESASTNQTSMYLCASSFLMIGIPGNTIYFGEGSWLTVV.

Here the CDR3 DNA reads TGCGCCAGCAGCTCGGGACCGAACACTGAAGCTTTCTTT. It is translated as CASSSGPNTEAFF. The J gene is TRBJ1-1, the V gene TRBV5-1, with D tentatively TRBD1 (5 bases). The CDR3 is made up of 13 amino acids. Germline values: CDR1 SGHRS, CDR2 YFSETQ. The V and J ends lost 3 bases and 1 base respectively, with 7 bases between them.

The chain joins TRBV6-2 or TRBV6-3 to TRBJ1-5; 8 bases agree with TRBD1. The CDR3 extends over 18 amino acids. Germline V lookup: CDR1 MNHEY, CDR2 SVGEGT. The V segment lost 5 bases and the J segment 0 bases; nucleotides outside the gene matches: 12. The chain's CDR3 is CASSTRDRSMDSNQPQHF. DNA of the CDR3: TGTGCCAGCAGTACACGGGACAGGAGTATGGATAGCAATCAGCCCCAGCATTTT.

The chain carries TRBV29-1 and TRBJ2-7; the match to TRBD1 covers 8 bases. V shed 4 bases and J 2 bases; nucleotides not matched to a gene: 1. The CDR3 loop spans 12 amino acids. In germline, CDR1 is SQVTM, CDR2 ANQGSEA. CDR3 DNA sequence: TGCAGCGTTGGGACAGGGACCTACGAGCAGTACTTC. Translated: CSVGTGTYEQYF.